The clone carrying this TCR beta chain occurred many times. These data come from a study of CDR3 diversity in severe acne. From germline, CDR1 is SGHDN and CDR2 FVKESK. The CDR3 has 17 residues. V was shortened by 1 base and J by 3 bases, with 19 bases between the two germline ends. MiXCR, applied by TCRdb to the PCR reads, yields one record per CDR3 protein. In the table there are over 85,000 distinct CDR3 sequences, roughly half of which are singletons. This TCR was recovered from a male donor with acne. The specimen was blood. J is TRBJ2-7 and V is TRBV14; TRBD1 might be the D (5 bases). CDR3 in DNA: TGTGCCAGCAGCCAAGGCGTTCTAGGGGATCGTCGCTACGAGCAGTACTTC. It codes for CASSQGVLGDRRYEQYF.